The 23 T cell receptor beta chains presented below share a single source sample, sequenced in a study of T cell repertoires in cytomegalovirus infection. TCRdb itself ran the reads through MiXCR, one entry per CDR3 protein. The data contain hundreds of thousands of distinct CDR3 sequences, about a sixth of them singletons. Sequenced: PBMCs. Source of these receptors: a human donor in good health (CMV status not recorded). Some clones in this sample may be carry-over from other donors' samples.

This clonotype has only a few counts. The chain couples TRBV19 to TRBJ1-2; a possible D gene is TRBD1 (6 bases). Trimming pared 7 bases from V and 0 bases from J, leaving 12 bases between. Germline assignment: CDR1 LNHDA and CDR2 SQIVND (reference sequence). This CDR3 comprises 14 residues. In DNA form, the CDR3 reads TGTGCCAGTACCCGGACAGCCGCTAACTATGGCTACACCTTC. It is translated as CASTRTAANYGYTF.

The table lists this clonotype with a few counts. V is TRBV19 and J is TRBJ2-3; 8 nucleotides line up with TRBD2. This CDR3 region has 17 residues. Germline loops: CDR1 LNHDA, CDR2 SQIVND (reference sequence). V gave up 4 bases and J gave up 6 bases; unmatched junction bases: 15. The CDR3 loop reads CASSRGLAQWGLDTQYF. CDR3 sequence (DNA): TGTGCCAGTAGTAGAGGACTAGCTCAATGGGGTCTGGATACGCAGTATTTT. Looking up the rest from reference TRBV19 and TRBJ2-3 gives the full variable domain: DGGITQSPKYLFRKEGQNVTLSCEQNLNHDAMYWYRQDPGQGLRLIYYSQIVNDFQKGDIAEGYSVSREKKESFPLTVTSAQKNPTAFYLCASSRGLAQWGLDTQYFGPGTRLTVL.

This clonotype was counted ten times or more. The chain combines TRBV7-2 with TRBJ2-3; D uncertain. The CDR3 loop spans 12 amino acids. Germline V gene sequence: CDR1 SGHTA, CDR2 FQGNSA. Trimming took off 5 bases at V and 4 bases at J, with 7 bases between the two ends. CDR3 residues: CASSRPPDTQYF. The DNA for the CDR3 is TGTGCCAGCAGCCGACCGCCAGATACGCAGTATTTT.

J is TRBJ1-5 and V is TRBV19; no reliable D call. Trimming pared 2 bases from V and 3 bases from J, leaving 14 bases between. The CDR3 is 16 amino acids. The germline V gene has CDR1 LNHDA and CDR2 SQIVND (reference sequence). The CDR3 nucleotides read TGTGCCAGTAGTATATCCCCTTCCGGGTACAATCAGCCCCAGCATTTT. It specifies CASSISPSGYNQPQHF.

This clonotype came up a few times. V and J are TRBV28 and TRBJ2-7, with unresolved D. Germline V CDR1 and CDR2: MDHEN, SYDVKM. V lost 2 bases, J lost 6 bases, and 11 bases lay in between. The CDR3 consists of 13 residues. CDR3 sequence: CASSLTGLGEQYF. DNA of the CDR3: TGTGCCAGCAGTTTAACTGGGTTGGGCGAGCAGTACTTC.

This clonotype was detected many times. The rearrangement links TRBV6-1 to TRBJ2-5; 8 bases are shared with TRBD2. With V trimmed by 6 bases and J by 7 bases, 13 bases remained unmatched. This CDR3 contains 15 residues. In germline, CDR1 is MNHNS, CDR2 SASEGT. The CDR3 nucleotides are TGTGCCAGCAGCCTTTGGGGCGGGGGGACCAGGACCCAGTACTTC. As protein: CASSLWGGGTRTQYF.

This clonotype appeared a few times. The chain carries TRBV15 and TRBJ2-7, with 7 positions matching TRBD1. This CDR3 is built from 16 residues. Germline CDR1 reads LNHNV; CDR2 reads YYDKDF (reference sequence). V lost 4 bases to trimming and J lost 5 bases; unmatched junction nucleotides: 14. This CDR3 is CATSNPRDSLRHEQYF. The CDR3 nucleotides are TGTGCCACCAGCAACCCCCGGGACAGTCTCAGGCACGAGCAGTACTTC.

This clonotype appeared many times. The chain carries TRBV7-2 and TRBJ2-5; D is unresolved. Looked up from germline, CDR1 is SGHTA and CDR2 is FQGNSA. The germline V and J ends were trimmed by 6 bases and 4 bases, with 12 bases remaining between them. This CDR3 spans 13 amino acids. This CDR3 is CASSFRSGETQYF. CDR3 sequence (DNA): TGTGCCAGCAGTTTTAGGAGTGGAGAGACCCAGTACTTC.

The chain couples TRBV6-2 or TRBV6-3 to TRBJ1-4, with unresolved D. The germline gives CDR1 MNHEY, CDR2 SVGEGT. The CDR3 contains 12 residues. The germline V and J ends were trimmed by 5 bases and 7 bases, with 8 bases remaining between them. In nucleotides, the CDR3 is TGTGCCAGCAGTGAATGGGTTGAAAAACTGTTTTTT. This translates into CASSEWVEKLFF.

The chain recombines TRBV20-1 with TRBJ2-7; possible D gene TRBD1, 5 bases. CDR1 DFQATT and CDR2 SNEGSKA come from the germline V gene (reference sequence). The CDR3 is 13 residues long. Trimming took 1 base from V and 6 from J, leaving 13 bases between them. The CDR3 DNA follows: TGCAGTGCTAGAGTCGCAGGGTCGGTCGAGCAGTACTTC. This sequence encodes CSARVAGSVEQYF.

V usage is TRBV19 and J usage is TRBJ1-1; D might be TRBD1 (6 bases). Per the germline V gene, CDR1 is LNHDA and CDR2 is SQIVND (reference sequence). The CDR3 covers 12 residues. Trimming shortened V by 3 bases and J by 6 bases, and 8 bases separated the two germline ends. CDR3 sequence reads: CASSIRGAEAFF. In DNA form, the CDR3 reads TGTGCCAGTAGTATCAGGGGAGCTGAAGCTTTCTTT.

The table lists this clonotype with many counts. V gene TRBV2 combines with J gene TRBJ2-5, with 7 bases matching TRBD2. This CDR3 comprises 12 residues. In germline, CDR1 is SNHLY, CDR2 FYNNEI. Unmatched junction bases numbered 7, after V lost 11 bases and J lost 4 bases. This CDR3 reads CAGEGVGETQYF. The CDR3 bases are TGTGCCGGGGAGGGAGTCGGAGAGACCCAGTACTTC. Looking up the rest from reference TRBV2 and TRBJ2-5 gives the full variable domain: EPEVTQTPSHQVTQMGQEVILRCVPISNHLYFYWYRQILGQKVEFLVSFYNNEISEKSEIFDDQFSVERPDGSNFTLKIRSTKLEDSAMYFCAGEGVGETQYFGPGTRLLVL.

This clonotype was seen ten or more times. This chain joins TRBV7-8 and TRBJ1-1; no firm D call. The V gene's germline CDR1 is SGHVS and CDR2 FQNEAQ. Trimming stripped 2 bases from V and 9 bases from J, with 16 bases between. The CDR3 runs 14 residues. The CDR3 loop is CASSLTPPLSQAFF. The CDR3 region has the DNA TGTGCCAGCAGCTTAACCCCTCCGTTATCGCAAGCTTTCTTT.

This clonotype was detected ten times or more. The genes are TRBV7-8 and TRBJ2-1; 7 positions agree with TRBD2. The CDR3 contains 14 residues. Germline V gene data show CDR1 as SGHVS and CDR2 as FQNEAQ. With 8 bases clipped from V and 3 bases from J, the junction kept 7 bases outside the gene matches. CDR3 DNA sequence: TGTGCCAGCCTGGCGGGAGTCAGCTACAATGAGCAGTTCTTC. It yields the protein CASLAGVSYNEQFF.

This clonotype occurred many times. V usage is TRBV11-1 and J usage is TRBJ2-7; TRBD1 matches 7 bases. Germline V lookup: CDR1 SGHAT, CDR2 FQDESV (reference sequence). This CDR3 has 15 residues. The J segment lost 3 bases and the V segment lost 4 bases, leaving 9 bases of the junction unmatched. CDR3 sequence (DNA): TGTGCCAGCAGCTCGACAGGGCTTGGTTTCTACGAGCAGTACTTC. Its translation is CASSSTGLGFYEQYF.

The chain is built from TRBV12-3 or TRBV12-4 and TRBJ1-2; D perhaps matches TRBD1 (5 bases). The germline V and J ends were trimmed by 3 bases and 4 bases, with 9 bases remaining between them. The CDR3 is 13 amino acids. For the CDR3, the DNA is TGTGCCAGCAGTTTTCCCGACAGCTATGGCTACACCTTC. It codes for CASSFPDSYGYTF.

The chain links TRBV6-1 to TRBJ2-7, with D possibly TRBD2 on 7 matching bases. Trimming removed 2 bases from V and 5 bases from J, with 13 bases in between. Germline CDR1 is MNHNS and CDR2 is SASEGT. The CDR3 extends over 14 amino acids. DNA of the CDR3: TGTGCCAGCAGTGAATGGGGGGGGGCAAACGAGCAGTACTTC. Protein sequence: CASSEWGGANEQYF.

This rearrangement joins TRBV28 to TRBJ2-5; D is tentatively TRBD1 or TRBD2 (6 bases each). The germline V gene has CDR1 MDHEN and CDR2 SYDVKM. V lost 4 bases, J lost 9 bases, and 12 bases lay in between. The CDR3 extends over 12 amino acids. DNA for the CDR3: TGTGCCAGCAGTTCCCGAGGGGGGCCCCAGTACTTC. Translated: CASSSRGGPQYF.

Many counts were recorded for this clonotype. This sequence joins TRBV23-1 and TRBJ1-5, with TRBD1 matching 7 bases. TRBV23-1 is marked as an open reading frame, function uncertain. With 4 bases clipped from V and 0 bases from J, the junction kept 12 bases outside the gene matches. CDR3 length equals 18 residues. DNA of the CDR3: TGCGCCAGCAGTCCAAACCCGAGAGACAGGGTTAGCAATCAGCCCCAGCATTTT. It specifies CASSPNPRDRVSNQPQHF.

The chain recombines TRBV14 with TRBJ2-7; D might be TRBD1 or TRBD2, each matching 6 bases. Between the trimmed V and J ends, which lost 0 bases and 7 bases, there was a span of 13 bases. The CDR3 totals 14 residues. Germline CDR1 reads SGHDN; CDR2 reads FVKESK. CDR3 protein: CASSQDGGPGEQYF. The CDR3 DNA reads TGTGCCAGCAGCCAAGATGGGGGGCCGGGTGAGCAGTACTTC.

This clonotype was seen a few times. The V and J genes are TRBV6-6 and TRBJ2-5, with D hard to call. Trimming pared 0 bases from V and 0 bases from J, leaving 8 bases between. The length of the CDR3 is 15 residues. CDR1 MNHNY and CDR2 SVGAGI come from the germline V gene (reference sequence). The CDR3 bases are TGTGCCAGCAGTTACTCCCGGGCAAACCAAGAGACCCAGTACTTC. Encoded protein: CASSYSRANQETQYF.

There are a few counts of this clonotype. The V call is TRBV18, the J call TRBJ2-7; D uncertain. The ends were cut back, 3 bases at V and 4 bases at J, with 10 bases in the middle. CDR1 is KGHSH, CDR2 LQKENI, per germline. The CDR3 length is 13 residues. In DNA, the CDR3 is TGTGCCAGCTCACCTACTGACCAATACGAGCAGTACTTC. It encodes CASSPTDQYEQYF.

V and J are TRBV5-1 and TRBJ2-1; the D call may be TRBD1 or TRBD2 (5 bases each). The V gene lost 0 bases and the J gene lost 4 bases, with 11 bases spanning the gap. Germline CDR1 is SGHRS and CDR2 is YFSETQ. The CDR3 has 15 amino acids. The CDR3 coding sequence is TGCGCCAGCAGCTTGGCCGAGGGGATATACAATGAGCAGTTCTTC. It yields the protein CASSLAEGIYNEQFF.